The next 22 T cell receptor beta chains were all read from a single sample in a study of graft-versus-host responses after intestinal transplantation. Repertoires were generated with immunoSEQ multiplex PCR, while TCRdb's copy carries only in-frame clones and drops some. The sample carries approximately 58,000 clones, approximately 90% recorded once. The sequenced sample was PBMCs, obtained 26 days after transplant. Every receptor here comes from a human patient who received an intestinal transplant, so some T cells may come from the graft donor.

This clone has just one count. In DNA form, the CDR3 reads TGTGCCAGCAGCGTAGAGGGAGGAGAGACCCAGTACTTC. Translation gives CASSVEGGETQYF. The chain links TRBV9 to TRBJ2-5; tentative D call: TRBD2 (6 bases). The CDR3 has 13 residues. Trimming removed 0 bases at V and 4 bases at J, with 7 bases between. From germline, CDR1 is SGDLS and CDR2 YYNGEE.

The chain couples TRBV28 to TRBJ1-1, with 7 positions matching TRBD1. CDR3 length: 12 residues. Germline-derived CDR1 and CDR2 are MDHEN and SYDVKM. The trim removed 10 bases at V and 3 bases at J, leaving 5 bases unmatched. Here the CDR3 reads CATITGDTEAFF. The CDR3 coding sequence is TGTGCCACTATTACAGGGGACACTGAAGCTTTCTTT.

CDR3 DNA sequence: TGTGCCAGCAGCCAAGGAAGCGGGAGCTACAATGAGCAGTTCTTC. This gives the protein CASSQGSGSYNEQFF. V usage is TRBV13 and J usage is TRBJ2-1, with 8 nucleotides matching TRBD2. The length of the CDR3 is 15 residues. J lost 3 bases, V lost 5 bases, and 6 bases had no gene match. Germline V gene lookup returns CDR1 PRHDT and CDR2 FYEKMQ (reference sequence).

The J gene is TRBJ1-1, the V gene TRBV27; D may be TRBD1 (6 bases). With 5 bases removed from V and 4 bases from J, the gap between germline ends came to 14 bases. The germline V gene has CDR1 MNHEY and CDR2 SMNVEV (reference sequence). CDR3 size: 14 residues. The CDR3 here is CASSPDSISTEAFF. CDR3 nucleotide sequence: TGTGCCAGCAGTCCGGACAGTATAAGCACTGAAGCTTTCTTT.

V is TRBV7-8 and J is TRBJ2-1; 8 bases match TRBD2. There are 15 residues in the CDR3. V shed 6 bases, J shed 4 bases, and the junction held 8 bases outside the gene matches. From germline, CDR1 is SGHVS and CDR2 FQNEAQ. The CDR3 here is CASSLYGGGYNEQFF. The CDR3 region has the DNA TGTGCCAGCAGTCTATACGGGGGGGGTTACAATGAGCAGTTCTTC.

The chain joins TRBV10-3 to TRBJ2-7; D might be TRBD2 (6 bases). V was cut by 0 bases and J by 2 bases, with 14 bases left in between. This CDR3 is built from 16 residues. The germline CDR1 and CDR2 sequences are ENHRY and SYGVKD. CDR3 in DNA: TGTGCCATCAGTGAGTCCGTCGGACTATACACCTACGAGCAGTACTTC. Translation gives CAISESVGLYTYEQYF.

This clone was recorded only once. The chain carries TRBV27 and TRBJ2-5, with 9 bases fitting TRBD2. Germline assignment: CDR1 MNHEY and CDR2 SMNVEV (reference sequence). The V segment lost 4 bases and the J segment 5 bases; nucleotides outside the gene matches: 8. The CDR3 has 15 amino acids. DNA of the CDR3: TGTGCCAGCAGTTCTATGGCGGGGGGGGAGGAGACCCAGTACTTC. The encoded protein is CASSSMAGGEETQYF.

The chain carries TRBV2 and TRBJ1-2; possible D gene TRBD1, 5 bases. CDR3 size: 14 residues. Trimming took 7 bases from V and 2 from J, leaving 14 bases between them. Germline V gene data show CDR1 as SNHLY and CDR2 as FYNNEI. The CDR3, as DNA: TGTGCCAGCAACCCCCCCCCAGGGAACTATGGCTACACCTTC. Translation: CASNPPPGNYGYTF.

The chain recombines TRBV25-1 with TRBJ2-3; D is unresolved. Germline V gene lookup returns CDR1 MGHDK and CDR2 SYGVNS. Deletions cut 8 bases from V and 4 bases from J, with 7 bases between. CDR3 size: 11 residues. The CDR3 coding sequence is TGTGCCAGCTCTCAGTCAGATACGCAGTATTTT. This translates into CASSQSDTQYF.

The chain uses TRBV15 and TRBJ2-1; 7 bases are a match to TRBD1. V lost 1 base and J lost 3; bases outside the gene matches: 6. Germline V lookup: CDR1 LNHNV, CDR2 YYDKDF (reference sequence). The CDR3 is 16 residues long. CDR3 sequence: CATSRGAQGFYNEQFF. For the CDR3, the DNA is TGTGCCACCAGCAGAGGGGCACAGGGGTTCTACAATGAGCAGTTCTTC.

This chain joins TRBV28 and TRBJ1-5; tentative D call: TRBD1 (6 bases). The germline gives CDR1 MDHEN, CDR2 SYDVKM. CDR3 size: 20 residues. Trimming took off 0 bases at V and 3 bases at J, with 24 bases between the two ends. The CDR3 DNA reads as TGTGCCAGCAGTTTATGGAGGCGGACGAATCAGAGGGGGATCAATCAGCCCCAGCATTTT. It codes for CASSLWRRTNQRGINQPQHF.

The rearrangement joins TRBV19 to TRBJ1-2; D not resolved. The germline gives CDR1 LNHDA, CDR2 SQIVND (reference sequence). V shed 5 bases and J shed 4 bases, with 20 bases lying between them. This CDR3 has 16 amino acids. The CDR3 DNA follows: TGTGCCAGTAGTCCCCGAGGGCAGACCGTGTTCTATGGCTACACCTTC. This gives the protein CASSPRGQTVFYGYTF.

DNA for the CDR3: TGCGCCAGCGGAGGGGAAGCGTCCTACAATGAGCAGTTCTTC. Amino acid sequence: CASGGEASYNEQFF. The chain is built from TRBV10-2 and TRBJ2-1; D is possibly TRBD2 (6 bases). The CDR3 loop spans 14 amino acids. CDR1 and CDR2 (germline): WSHSY, SAAADI. V was cut by 8 bases and J by 1 base, with 12 bases left in between.

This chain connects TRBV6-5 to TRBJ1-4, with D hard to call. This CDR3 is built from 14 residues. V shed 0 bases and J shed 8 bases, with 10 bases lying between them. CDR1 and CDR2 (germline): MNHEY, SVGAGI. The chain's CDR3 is CASSYSGLGEKLFF. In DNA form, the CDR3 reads TGTGCCAGCAGTTACTCCGGACTGGGGGAAAAACTGTTTTTT.

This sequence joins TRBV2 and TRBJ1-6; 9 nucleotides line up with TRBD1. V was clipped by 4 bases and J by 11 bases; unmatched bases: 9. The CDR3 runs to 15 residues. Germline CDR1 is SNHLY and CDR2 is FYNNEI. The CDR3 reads CASSVGTGRYPPLHF. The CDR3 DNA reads TGTGCCAGCAGTGTGGGGACAGGGAGATATCCACCCCTCCACTTT.

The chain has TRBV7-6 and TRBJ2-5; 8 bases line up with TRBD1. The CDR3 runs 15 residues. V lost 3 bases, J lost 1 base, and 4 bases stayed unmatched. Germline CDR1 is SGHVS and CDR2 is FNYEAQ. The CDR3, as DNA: TGTGCCAGCAGCTTTGGGACAGGCCTCCAAGAGACCCAGTACTTC. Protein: CASSFGTGLQETQYF. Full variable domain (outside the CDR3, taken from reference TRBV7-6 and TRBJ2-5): GAGVSQSPRYKVTKRGQDVALRCDPISGHVSLYWYRQALGQGPEFLTYFNYEAQQDKSGLPNDRFSAERPEGSISTLTIQRTEQRDSAMYRCASSFGTGLQETQYFGPGTRLLVL.

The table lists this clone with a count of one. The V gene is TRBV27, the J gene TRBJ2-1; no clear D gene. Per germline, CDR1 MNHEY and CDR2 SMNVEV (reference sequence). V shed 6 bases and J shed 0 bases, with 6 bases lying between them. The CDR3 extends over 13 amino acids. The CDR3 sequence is CASRLSSYNEQFF. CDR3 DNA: TGTGCCAGCAGACTAAGCTCCTACAATGAGCAGTTCTTC.

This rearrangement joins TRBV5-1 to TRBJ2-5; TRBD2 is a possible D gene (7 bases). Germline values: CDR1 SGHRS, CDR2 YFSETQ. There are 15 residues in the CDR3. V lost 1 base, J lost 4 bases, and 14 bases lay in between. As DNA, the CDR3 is TGCGCCAGCAGCTTGAAGAGGGGAGGGGGAGAGACCCAGTACTTC. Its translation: CASSLKRGGGETQYF. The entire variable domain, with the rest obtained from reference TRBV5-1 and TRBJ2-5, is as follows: KAGVTQTPRYLIKTRGQQVTLSCSPISGHRSVSWYQQTPGQGLQFLFEYFSETQRNKGNFPGRFSGRQFSNSRSEMNVSTLELGDSALYLCASSLKRGGGETQYFGPGTRLLVL.

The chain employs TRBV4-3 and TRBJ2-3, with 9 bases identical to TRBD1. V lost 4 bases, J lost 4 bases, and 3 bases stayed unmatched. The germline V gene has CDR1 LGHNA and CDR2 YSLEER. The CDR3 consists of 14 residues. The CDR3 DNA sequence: TGCGCCAGCAGCCCGGGACAGGGTGCAGATACGCAGTATTTT. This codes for CASSPGQGADTQYF.

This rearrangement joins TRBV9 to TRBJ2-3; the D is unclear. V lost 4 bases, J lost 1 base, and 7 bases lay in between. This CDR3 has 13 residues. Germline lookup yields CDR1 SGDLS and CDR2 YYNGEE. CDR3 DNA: TGTGCCAGCAGCACCCGGGGCACAGATACGCAGTATTTT. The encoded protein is CASSTRGTDTQYF.

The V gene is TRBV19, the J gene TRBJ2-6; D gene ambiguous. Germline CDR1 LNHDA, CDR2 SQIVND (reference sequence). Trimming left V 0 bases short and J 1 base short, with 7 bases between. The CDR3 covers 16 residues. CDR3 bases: TGTGCCAGTAGTATAGATCCCCCATCTGGGGCCAACGTCCTGACTTTC. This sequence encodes CASSIDPPSGANVLTF.

CDR3 nucleotides: TGTGCCAGCAGCGTAGGTATGAACACTGAAGCTTTCTTT. Encoded protein: CASSVGMNTEAFF. The chain links TRBV9 to TRBJ1-1; the D is unclear. CDR1 is SGDLS, CDR2 YYNGEE, per germline. This CDR3 has 13 amino acids. The V end lost 0 bases, the J end lost 0 bases, and 3 bases lay between the germline ends.